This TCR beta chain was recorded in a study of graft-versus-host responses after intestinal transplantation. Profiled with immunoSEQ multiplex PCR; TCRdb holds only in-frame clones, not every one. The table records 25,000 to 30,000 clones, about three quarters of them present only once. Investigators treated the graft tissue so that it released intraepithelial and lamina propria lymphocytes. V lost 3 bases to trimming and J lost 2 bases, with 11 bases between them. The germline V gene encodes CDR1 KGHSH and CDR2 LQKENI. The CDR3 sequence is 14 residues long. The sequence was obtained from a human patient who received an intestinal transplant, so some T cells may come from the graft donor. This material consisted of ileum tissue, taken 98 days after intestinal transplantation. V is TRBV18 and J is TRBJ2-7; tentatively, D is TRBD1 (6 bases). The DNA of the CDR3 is TGTGCCAGCTCACCGTCACAGGGTGCCTACGAGCAGTACTTC. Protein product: CASSPSQGAYEQYF.